Detailed here is one T cell receptor (beta chain). Antigen: not known. This CDR3 comprises 15 residues. V shed 7 bases, J shed 5 bases, and the junction held 11 bases outside the gene matches. CDR1 and CDR2 from the germline V gene are LNHDA and SQIVND (reference sequence). This sample stems from a study of CD8+CD57+ T cells in acquired aplastic anemia. Study in general: Sorted cells (CD4+ and CD8+) yielded DNA amounts that averaged roughly 3.5 ug. Study observations and caveats: Patients had under 30 CD8+ CDR3 sequences in common with controls (the shared set). No significant difference in CD8+ Simpson's diversity was found between patients and controls.

Only patients with CD8+CD57+ cell expansion on flow cytometry were chosen for sequencing. Every patient presented with severe acquired aplastic anemia. Both TCR beta VDJ combination and CDR3 sequence profiling were carried out. Genomic DNA was the template for this profiling. TCRdb called the reads again in MiXCR, with one record for every CDR3 protein. The sample shows 95,000 to 150,000 distinct CDR3 sequences, about 40% of them seen only once. The chain carries TRBV19 and TRBJ1-5; 7 bases line up with TRBD1. The specimen sequenced was sorted CD4+, CD8+, or CD8+CD57+ T cells (not recorded which) from PBMCs. The origin of this receptor is a human donor with aplastic anemia. The DNA of the CDR3 is TGTGCCAGTATTCAAAGGACAGGTGCCGATCAGCCCCAGCATTTT. Translating gives CASIQRTGADQPQHF.